These 23 T cell receptor beta chains came from one sample sequenced in a study of blood T cell repertoires in COVID-19. Clones were read by immunoSEQ multiplex PCR, and TCRdb kept only the in-frame ones, dropping some. The sample carries 150,000 or so clones, roughly 90% recorded once. The sequenced sample consisted of PBMCs or T cells enriched from blood (not recorded which). The receptors were gathered from a woman aged 45-60 years who had recovered from COVID-19.

This rearrangement joins TRBV4-1 to TRBJ1-2, with D hard to call. Per germline, CDR1 MGHRA and CDR2 YSYEKL. This CDR3 spans 15 amino acids. The V end was cut by 1 base, the J end by 8 bases, with 17 bases between. CDR3 amino acids: CASSQVAQAKRGYTF. The CDR3 nucleotides read TGCGCCAGCAGCCAAGTCGCCCAGGCTAAGAGAGGCTACACCTTC.

The chain couples TRBV5-8 to TRBJ2-1; D perhaps matches TRBD1 (5 bases). The V and J ends lost 4 bases and 1 base respectively, with 15 bases between them. The CDR3 runs to 16 residues. From germline, CDR1 is SGHTS and CDR2 YDEGEE. The CDR3 loop reads CASSASGYRSYNEQFF. The CDR3 DNA follows: TGTGCCAGCAGCGCCTCAGGGTATAGATCCTACAATGAGCAGTTCTTC.

V is TRBV18 and J is TRBJ1-4; D uncertain. Germline lookup yields CDR1 KGHSH and CDR2 LQKENI. The CDR3 is made up of 16 amino acids. With 1 base removed from V and 3 bases from J, the gap between germline ends came to 12 bases. The CDR3 sequence is CASSPLATPANEKLFF. As DNA, the CDR3 is TGTGCCAGCTCACCACTCGCGACTCCCGCTAATGAAAAACTGTTTTTT.

The chain combines TRBV7-9 with TRBJ2-2, with D possibly matching TRBD2 (5 bases). The V and J ends lost 4 bases and 5 bases respectively, with 20 bases between them. CDR3 size: 17 residues. Germline values: CDR1 SEHNR, CDR2 FQNEAQ (reference sequence). The CDR3 reads CASSSSLPNRRTGELFF. The DNA for the CDR3 is TGTGCCAGCAGCTCAAGTTTACCTAATAGGAGGACCGGGGAGCTGTTTTTT. The full variable domain, completed using reference TRBV7-9 and TRBJ2-2, is DTGVSQNPRHKITKRGQNVTFRCDPISEHNRLYWYRQTLGQGPEFLTYFQNEAQLEKSRLLSDRFSAERPKGSFSTLEIQRTEQGDSAMYLCASSSSLPNRRTGELFFGEGSRLTVL.

The chain uses TRBV6-5 and TRBJ1-1; D gene uncertain. V dropped 0 bases and J dropped 3 bases, with 11 bases sitting between them. The CDR3 runs to 15 residues. The germline V gene encodes CDR1 MNHEY and CDR2 SVGAGI. CDR3 nucleotides: TGTGCCAGCAGTTACTCTCGCCAGGCCCACACTGAAGCTTTCTTT. It specifies CASSYSRQAHTEAFF.

The J gene is TRBJ2-7, the V gene TRBV27, with TRBD1 matching over 9 bases. The V and J ends lost 3 bases and 2 bases, in that order; junction bases with no gene match: 8. Germline-derived CDR1 and CDR2 are MNHEY and SMNVEV (reference sequence). The CDR3 covers 16 residues. In nucleotides, the CDR3 is TGTGCCAGCAGTTTGTCCGGCGGGGACAGGGCCTACGAGCAGTACTTC. This codes for CASSLSGGDRAYEQYF.

This chain links TRBV28 with TRBJ2-2, with TRBD1 matching over 9 bases. Germline V CDR1 and CDR2: MDHEN, SYDVKM. The CDR3 covers 14 residues. The ends lost 7 bases at V and 7 bases at J; junction bases unmatched: 7. The CDR3 DNA reads as TGTGCCAGCATGAGGACAGGGGTGGTCGGGGAGCTGTTTTTT. Amino acids: CASMRTGVVGELFF.

The J gene is TRBJ2-7, the V gene TRBV6-5, with 10 bases lining up with TRBD1. V gave up 5 bases and J gave up 3 bases; unmatched junction bases: 1. This CDR3 has 13 amino acids. The germline gives CDR1 MNHEY, CDR2 SVGAGI. The CDR3 nucleotides are TGTGCCAGCAGTCGGGACAGGGGCTACGAGCAGTACTTC. This encodes CASSRDRGYEQYF.

This clone has only one observation. V gene TRBV7-9 combines with J gene TRBJ2-1; 7 nucleotides line up with TRBD1. This CDR3 contains 23 residues. The ends lost 5 bases at V and 4 bases at J; junction bases unmatched: 32. CDR1 SEHNR and CDR2 FQNEAQ come from the germline V gene (reference sequence). CDR3 sequence reads: CASSTPRAPPGQTTLGVYNEQFF. In nucleotides, the CDR3 is TGTGCCAGCAGCACCCCTAGGGCCCCACCGGGACAGACCACACTCGGGGTTTACAATGAGCAGTTCTTC.

V usage is TRBV2 and J usage is TRBJ2-5, with 10 bases fitting TRBD2. The CDR3 loop spans 18 amino acids. Germline V gives CDR1 SNHLY, CDR2 FYNNEI. With V trimmed by 2 bases and J by 1 base, 10 bases remained unmatched. The CDR3 is CASSELGSGRPLQETQYF. CDR3 nucleotides: TGTGCCAGCAGTGAATTGGGTAGCGGGAGGCCCCTCCAAGAGACCCAGTACTTC.

This clone was picked up one time. DNA for the CDR3: TGCAGTGCTAGTGACCGGCGGGGACTCACTGAAGCTTTCTTT. It specifies CSASDRRGLTEAFF. This rearrangement joins TRBV20-1 to TRBJ1-1; D perhaps matches TRBD1 (5 bases). This CDR3 comprises 14 residues. Trimming removed 3 bases at V and 4 bases at J, with 15 bases between. The germline V gene has CDR1 DFQATT and CDR2 SNEGSKA (reference sequence).

The chain carries TRBV5-4 and TRBJ2-6; TRBD2 might be the D (6 bases). Between the trimmed V and J ends, which lost 3 bases and 2 bases, there was a span of 18 bases. Germline V gene data show CDR1 as SGHNT and CDR2 as YYREEE (reference sequence). The length of the CDR3 is 18 residues. Here the CDR3 reads CASSSGLTGEAGANVLTF. CDR3 coding DNA: TGTGCCAGCAGCTCTGGATTAACGGGAGAAGCTGGGGCCAACGTCCTGACTTTC.

This clone has a single count. The chain links TRBV19 to TRBJ2-3; D may be TRBD2 (6 bases). This CDR3 is 16 amino acids long. Between the trimmed V and J ends, which lost 5 bases and 0 bases, there was a span of 15 bases. The germline V gene encodes CDR1 LNHDA and CDR2 SQIVND (reference sequence). CDR3 sequence reads: CASSPLDYPSTDTQYF. Written as DNA, the CDR3 is TGTGCCAGTAGTCCATTGGACTATCCAAGCACAGATACGCAGTATTTT.

The gene calls are TRBV5-8 and TRBJ1-2, with D perhaps TRBD1 (6 bases). Trimming removed 5 bases at V and 5 bases at J, with 13 bases between. There are 13 residues in the CDR3. Germline loops: CDR1 SGHTS, CDR2 YDEGEE. CDR3 coding DNA: TGTGCCAGCAGAAGTCCGGGACATTATGGCTACACCTTC. Translation gives CASRSPGHYGYTF.

V and J are TRBV18 and TRBJ1-2; TRBD1 matches 9 bases. The CDR3 has 14 amino acids. Germline V gene sequence: CDR1 KGHSH, CDR2 LQKENI. With V trimmed by 5 bases and J by 6 bases, 7 bases remained unmatched. In DNA form, the CDR3 reads TGTGCCAGCTCAATAACAGGGGGCGGCGATGGCTACACCTTC. Its translation is CASSITGGGDGYTF. Based on the CDR3 plus reference TRBV18 and TRBJ1-2, the full variable domain is NAGVMQNPRHLVRRRGQEARLRCSPMKGHSHVYWYRQLPEEGLKFMVYLQKENIIDESGMPKERFSAEFPKEGPSILRIQQVVRGDSAAYFCASSITGGGDGYTFGSGTRLTVV.

This clone was observed a few times. V is TRBV5-1 and J is TRBJ1-1, with TRBD1 identical over 8 bases. Unmatched junction bases numbered 2, after V lost 1 base and J lost 3 bases. Germline CDR1 reads SGHRS; CDR2 reads YFSETQ. The CDR3 has 14 residues. The CDR3 is CASSLTGGDTEAFF. The CDR3 DNA reads as TGCGCCAGCAGCTTGACAGGGGGAGACACTGAAGCTTTCTTT.

J is TRBJ2-5 and V is TRBV19; weak D call: TRBD2 (5 bases). The V gene's germline CDR1 is LNHDA and CDR2 SQIVND (reference sequence). CDR3 length: 14 residues. V was clipped by 4 bases and J by 2 bases, with 11 bases between them. CDR3 sequence reads: CASSRGAVQETQYF. In DNA form, the CDR3 reads TGTGCCAGTAGTAGAGGAGCGGTTCAAGAGACCCAGTACTTC. Full variable domain (missing parts from reference TRBV19 and TRBJ2-5): DGGITQSPKYLFRKEGQNVTLSCEQNLNHDAMYWYRQDPGQGLRLIYYSQIVNDFQKGDIAEGYSVSREKKESFPLTVTSAQKNPTAFYLCASSRGAVQETQYFGPGTRLLVL.

A single count supports this clone. V usage is TRBV19 and J usage is TRBJ1-1, with TRBD1 as a possible D gene (6 bases). The CDR3 runs to 13 residues. The germline V and J ends were trimmed by 1 base and 6 bases, with 9 bases remaining between them. Per the germline V gene, CDR1 is LNHDA and CDR2 is SQIVND (reference sequence). CDR3 loop: CASSIGRGPEAFF. As DNA, the CDR3 is TGTGCCAGTAGTATAGGCAGGGGTCCTGAAGCTTTCTTT.

The rearrangement links TRBV7-2 to TRBJ1-4; D gene uncertain. V shed 2 bases and J shed 4 bases, with 8 bases lying between them. Germline V gene data show CDR1 as SGHTA and CDR2 as FQGNSA. The CDR3 totals 14 residues. The CDR3 DNA reads as TGTGCCAGCAGCTTAAACAGCATTAATGAAAAACTGTTTTTT. Translating it yields CASSLNSINEKLFF.

The chain links TRBV9 to TRBJ2-1; D perhaps matches TRBD1 (6 bases). Germline V gives CDR1 SGDLS, CDR2 YYNGEE. V was pared by 3 bases and J by 0 bases, with 16 bases between. The CDR3 runs 17 residues. CDR3 region: CASSGRQASGSYNEQFF. In DNA form, the CDR3 reads TGTGCCAGCAGCGGAAGACAGGCGTCGGGCTCCTACAATGAGCAGTTCTTC. Using reference TRBV9 and TRBJ2-1 for the parts outside the CDR3, the full variable domain is DSGVTQTPKHLITATGQRVTLRCSPRSGDLSVYWYQQSLDQGLQFLIQYYNGEERAKGNILERFSAQQFPDLHSELNLSSLELGDSALYFCASSGRQASGSYNEQFFGPGTRLTVL.

The gene calls are TRBV5-1 and TRBJ2-1; 14 bases line up with TRBD2. This CDR3 has 15 residues. Germline lookup yields CDR1 SGHRS and CDR2 YFSETQ. The junction had 6 bases not matched to a gene; V was cut back by 4 bases and J by 9 bases. The CDR3 sequence: CASSPGLAGAREQFF. DNA of the CDR3: TGCGCCAGCAGCCCGGGACTAGCGGGAGCACGTGAGCAGTTCTTC.

This chain connects TRBV11-1 to TRBJ1-3; D ambiguous. The ends were cut back, 5 bases at V and 3 bases at J, with 2 bases in the middle. CDR3 length: 11 residues. Looked up from germline, CDR1 is SGHAT and CDR2 is FQDESV (reference sequence). CDR3 region: CASSRGNTIYF. Written as DNA, the CDR3 is TGTGCCAGCAGCCGTGGAAACACCATATATTTT.

This clone was detected a few times. The chain joins TRBV4-3 to TRBJ2-2; D remains unclear. Between the trimmed V and J ends, which lost 0 bases and 6 bases, there was a span of 8 bases. The CDR3 spans 14 residues. The germline V gene has CDR1 LGHNA and CDR2 YSLEER. In nucleotides, the CDR3 is TGCGCCAGCAGCCAAGAGGAGTCCGCCGGGGAGCTGTTTTTT. Protein sequence: CASSQEESAGELFF.